This T cell receptor (beta chain) derives from a study of shared clonotypes between healthy human individuals. Study at large: The cohort comprised a couple of women and a few men. Their ages spanned 18 to 49 years.

General study points: Sorted-subset sequencing was shown by rarefaction to be incomplete despite large depth.

Assay used: immunoSEQ multiplex PCR; TCRdb lists only in-frame clones, some missing. This sample has fewer than 400,000 clones, with 74% found just once. CD4+ cells underwent separation, giving CD45RA+ naive and CD45RA-negative memory subsets. A word on this clone: The antigen remains unidentified.

The source of this sequence is a man younger than 40 in good health. Input material: memory CD4+ T cells sorted from blood. Subset noted: CD45RA-negative fraction.

In nucleotides, the CDR3 is TGCGCCAGCAGCCAAGATCGATTGAGCACTAGCGGGACCTACAATGAGCAGTTCTTC. Translating gives CASSQDRLSTSGTYNEQFF. The rearrangement uses TRBV4-3 and TRBJ2-1; 10 bases are a match to TRBD2. The length of the CDR3 is 19 residues. Trimming cost V 0 bases and J 2 bases; bases outside gene matches: 10. Germline-derived CDR1 and CDR2 are LGHNA and YSLEER.